This paragraph reports one T cell receptor (beta chain). Antigen specificity is unknown. Sequencing used immunoSEQ multiplex PCR; TCRdb keeps in-frame clones, though not all of them. The repertoire holds millions of clones, with 85% to 95% as singletons. The sample is drawn from a study of shared clonotypes between healthy human individuals. Findings of the study overall: Limited genetic and exposure-history diversity came from having few donors. About 5% of naive CD4 clonotypes were shared across a few donors. Among non-shared clonotypes, generation probabilities were lower than among those shared by all four donors.

The sample taken for sequencing was naive CD4+ T cells sorted from blood. Documented subset: CD45RA+ positively selected. The source is a man younger than 30 in good health.

The CDR3 nucleotides read TGCGCCAGCAGAACAGAAGGAAATGAGCAGTACTTC. It yields the protein CASRTEGNEQYF. This chain connects TRBV5-1 to TRBJ2-7; D unresolved. The germline V and J ends were trimmed by 5 bases and 7 bases, with 13 bases remaining between them. The CDR3 has 12 amino acids. Germline V gene sequence: CDR1 SGHRS, CDR2 YFSETQ.